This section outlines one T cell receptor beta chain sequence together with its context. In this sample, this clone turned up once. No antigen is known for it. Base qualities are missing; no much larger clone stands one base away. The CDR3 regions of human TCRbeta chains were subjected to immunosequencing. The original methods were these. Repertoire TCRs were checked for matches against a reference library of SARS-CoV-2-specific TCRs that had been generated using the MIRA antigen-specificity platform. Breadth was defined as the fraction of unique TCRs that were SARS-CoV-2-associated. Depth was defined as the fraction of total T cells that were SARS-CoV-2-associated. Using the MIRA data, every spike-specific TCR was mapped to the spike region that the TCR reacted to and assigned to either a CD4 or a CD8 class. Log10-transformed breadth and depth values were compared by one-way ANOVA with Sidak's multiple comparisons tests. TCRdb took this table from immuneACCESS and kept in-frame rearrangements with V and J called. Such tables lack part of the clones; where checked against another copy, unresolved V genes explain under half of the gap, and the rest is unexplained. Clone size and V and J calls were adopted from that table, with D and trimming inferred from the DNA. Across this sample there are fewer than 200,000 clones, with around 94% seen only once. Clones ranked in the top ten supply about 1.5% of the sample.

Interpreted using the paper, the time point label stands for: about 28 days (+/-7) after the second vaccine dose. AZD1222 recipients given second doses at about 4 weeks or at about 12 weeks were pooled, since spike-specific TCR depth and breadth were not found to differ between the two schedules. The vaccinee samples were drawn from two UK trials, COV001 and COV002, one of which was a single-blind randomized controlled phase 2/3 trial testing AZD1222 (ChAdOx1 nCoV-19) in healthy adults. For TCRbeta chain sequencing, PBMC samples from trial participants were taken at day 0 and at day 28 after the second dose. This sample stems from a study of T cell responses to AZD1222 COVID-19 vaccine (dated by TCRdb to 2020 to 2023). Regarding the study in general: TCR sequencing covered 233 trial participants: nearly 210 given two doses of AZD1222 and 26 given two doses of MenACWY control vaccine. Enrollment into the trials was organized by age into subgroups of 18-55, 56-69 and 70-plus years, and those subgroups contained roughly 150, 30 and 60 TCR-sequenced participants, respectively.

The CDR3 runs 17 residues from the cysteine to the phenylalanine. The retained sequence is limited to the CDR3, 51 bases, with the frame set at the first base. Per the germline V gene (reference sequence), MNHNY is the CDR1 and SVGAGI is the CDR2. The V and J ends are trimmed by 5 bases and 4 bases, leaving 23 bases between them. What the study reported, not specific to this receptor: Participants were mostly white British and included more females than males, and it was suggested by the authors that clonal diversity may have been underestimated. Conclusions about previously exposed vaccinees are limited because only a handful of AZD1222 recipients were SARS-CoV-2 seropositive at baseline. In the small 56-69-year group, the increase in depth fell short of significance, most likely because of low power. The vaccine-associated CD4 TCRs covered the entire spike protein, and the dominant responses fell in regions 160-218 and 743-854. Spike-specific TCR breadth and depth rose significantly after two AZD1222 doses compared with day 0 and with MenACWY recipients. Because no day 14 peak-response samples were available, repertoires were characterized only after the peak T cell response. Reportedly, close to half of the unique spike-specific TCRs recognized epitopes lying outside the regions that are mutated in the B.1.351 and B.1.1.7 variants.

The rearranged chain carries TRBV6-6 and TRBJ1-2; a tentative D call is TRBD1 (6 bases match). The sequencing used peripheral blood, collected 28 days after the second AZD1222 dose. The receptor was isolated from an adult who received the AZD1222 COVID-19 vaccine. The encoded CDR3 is CASSPTGRGKIFYGYTF. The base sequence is TGTGCCAGCAGTCCAACGGGCAGGGGAAAGATATTCTATGGCTACACCTTC.